The source of this T cell receptor (beta chain) is a study of T-cell reconstitution after alpha-beta-depleted transplantation in children. Study findings and constraints: Expanded graft clones numbering several hundred reportedly gave rise to alpha-beta T cells about two months after transplant.

During its preparation, the TCRbeta library received unique molecular identifiers. TCRdb re-derived calls from the PCR reads in MiXCR, one entry per CDR3 protein. The sample records just over 950,000 distinct CDR3 sequences, less than 30% being singletons. On this clonotype: What it recognizes is unknown.

The clonotype was recovered from a boy under two years old who had a stem cell transplant for SCID, so the T cells may come from the graft donor. Sequencing used PBMCs, mostly from graft donor cells, obtained 360 days after TCRalphabeta/CD19-depleted stem cell transplant.

The CDR3 DNA sequence: TGTGCCAGCAGCTTATGGCCGCGGGGGAGCTCCTACAATGAGCAGTTCTTC. Translating it yields CASSLWPRGSSYNEQFF. The V gene is TRBV11-3, the J gene TRBJ2-1; 7 positions agree with TRBD2. Germline V gives CDR1 SGHNT, CDR2 YENEEA. The V and J ends lost 2 bases and 0 bases, in that order; junction bases with no gene match: 7. The CDR3 spans 17 residues.